This TCR beta chain was identified in a study of response to subunit inactivated influenza vaccine. This clonotype was recorded once. TCRdb fed the RT-PCR reads into MiXCR, producing one record per CDR3 protein. The sample shows roughly 710,000 distinct CDR3 sequences, approximately 15% of them seen only once. CDR1 and CDR2 from the germline V gene are SQVTM and ANQGSEA. V lost 7 bases and J 2 bases, leaving 11 bases between the germline ends. CDR3 length: 12 amino acids. V gene TRBV29-1 combines with J gene TRBJ2-5; D gene uncertain. The material was PBMCs from blood, obtained 14 to 15 days before vaccination. This clonotype was obtained from a man aged 50 to 59 who received an inactivated influenza vaccine. CDR3 sequence (DNA): TGCAGCGGGCTCAATCATCAAGAGACCCAGTACTTC. Translation: CSGLNHQETQYF.